The 27 T cell receptor beta chains below come from one sample, sequenced in a study of cytomegalovirus exposure and HLA in healthy donors. PCR employed 60 Vbeta and 13 Jbeta primers. Here immunoSEQ multiplex PCR was the method, and the copy in TCRdb shows in-frame clones only, minus some. In the table there are about 140,000 clones, just under 85% of which are singletons. Material: PBMCs. The source of these receptors is a man younger than 45 in good health and CMV-seropositive.

The gene calls are TRBV7-3 and TRBJ2-1, with TRBD2 matching 9 bases. The CDR3 covers 14 residues. Germline-derived CDR1 and CDR2 are SGHTA and FQGTGA. V shed 5 bases, J shed 5 bases, and the junction held 4 bases outside the gene matches. In DNA, the CDR3 is TGTGCCAGCAGCACCCTAGCGGGAAACAATGAGCAGTTCTTC. It codes for CASSTLAGNNEQFF.

The chain carries TRBV10-3 and TRBJ2-7; 11 bases match TRBD2. The CDR3 sequence is 15 residues long. Germline CDR1 ENHRY, CDR2 SYGVKD. V lost 5 bases to trimming and J lost 6 bases; unmatched junction nucleotides: 9. In DNA form, the CDR3 reads TGTGCCATCAGTTCAACTAGCGGGAGCGTAGGCGAGCAGTACTTC. Protein: CAISSTSGSVGEQYF.

CDR3 in amino acids: CASRGGQEYNEQFF. The CDR3 coding sequence is TGCGCCAGCAGAGGAGGACAGGAATACAATGAGCAGTTCTTC. This chain links TRBV5-1 with TRBJ2-1, with 7 bases identical to TRBD1. The length of the CDR3 is 14 residues. Germline CDR1 is SGHRS and CDR2 is YFSETQ. The J segment lost 4 bases and the V segment lost 5 bases, leaving 6 bases of the junction unmatched.

Only one count was recorded for this clone. The V call is TRBV6-1, the J call TRBJ2-1, with 11 nucleotides matching TRBD2. This CDR3 contains 16 residues. V dropped 4 bases and J dropped 1; count of bases not matched to a gene: 3. CDR1 is MNHNS, CDR2 SASEGT, per germline. The CDR3: CASSGSSGRSYNEQFF. The CDR3 DNA follows: TGTGCCAGCAGTGGCTCTAGCGGGAGGTCCTACAATGAGCAGTTCTTC.

The chain recombines TRBV27 with TRBJ2-1; D uncertain. Trimming shortened V by 7 bases and J by 9 bases, and 19 bases separated the two germline ends. The CDR3 is 14 amino acids. Per the germline V gene, CDR1 is MNHEY and CDR2 is SMNVEV (reference sequence). CDR3 nucleotides: TGTGCCAGCAACTCAGCCTCGGGTTTTGGTGAGCAGTTCTTC. It codes for CASNSASGFGEQFF.

V is TRBV10-2 and J is TRBJ2-7, with TRBD1 as a possible D gene (6 bases). The germline V and J ends were trimmed by 5 bases and 1 base, with 15 bases remaining between them. The CDR3 covers 15 residues. The germline V gene encodes CDR1 WSHSY and CDR2 SAAADI. The CDR3 DNA reads TGCGCCAGCAGTAAAGGTCAGGGGAGTTCCTACGAGCAGTACTTC. Translated, it gives CASSKGQGSSYEQYF.

The V gene is TRBV11-2, the J gene TRBJ2-7; possibly TRBD2 for D (6 bases). With 5 bases removed from V and 4 bases from J, the gap between germline ends came to 21 bases. The CDR3 is 16 residues long. Germline loops: CDR1 SGHAT, CDR2 FQNNGV. CDR3 in DNA: TGTGCCAGCAGCGACGTTGGCTCGGGAGTAGGTTACGAGCAGTACTTC. Amino acids: CASSDVGSGVGYEQYF.

With respect to this clone: Relative to the germline gene, one junction end is altered; a read error may explain this. The rearrangement links TRBV7-9 to TRBJ1-3; TRBD1 aligns across 7 bases. The germline CDR1 and CDR2 sequences are SEHNR and FQNEAQ (reference sequence). The CDR3 totals 16 residues. CDR3 DNA sequence: TGTTCCAGCAGCTCTACAGGGGCCAGCTCTGGAAACACCATATATTTT. This encodes CSSSSTGASSGNTIYF.

The chain recombines TRBV6-6 with TRBJ1-3; maybe TRBD1 (5 bases). CDR3 length: 13 residues. V was clipped by 6 bases and J by 4 bases, with 10 bases between them. Germline V CDR1 and CDR2: MNHNY, SVGAGI (reference sequence). The CDR3 coding sequence is TGTGCCAGCAGACCTAGGGGAGGAAACACCATATATTTT. Translation gives CASRPRGGNTIYF.

This chain connects TRBV7-9 to TRBJ2-7; D might be TRBD1 (6 bases). The CDR3 loop spans 14 amino acids. Germline assignment: CDR1 SEHNR and CDR2 FQNEAQ (reference sequence). V was pared by 5 bases and J by 5 bases, with 16 bases between. CDR3 residues: CASSPGQGNDEQYF. The CDR3 nucleotides are TGTGCCAGCAGCCCCGGGCAGGGGAACGACGAGCAGTACTTC.

This chain links TRBV27 with TRBJ2-5; the D is unclear. The J call may be mistaken, given a closer DNA end match to TRBJ2-7. Germline CDR1 MNHEY, CDR2 SMNVEV (reference sequence). The CDR3 extends over 11 amino acids. CDR3 region: CASSATYEQYF. The CDR3 DNA reads as TGTGCCAGCAGTGCCACCTACGAGCAGTACTTC.

The rearrangement uses TRBV7-9 and TRBJ1-4; 7 bases are shared with TRBD1. The CDR3 sequence is 18 residues long. Unmatched junction bases numbered 12, after V lost 5 bases and J lost 0 bases. Germline CDR1 is SEHNR and CDR2 is FQNEAQ (reference sequence). The CDR3 loop is CASSNRRDSDATNEKLFF. In nucleotides, the CDR3 is TGTGCCAGCAGCAACAGGAGGGACAGTGACGCAACTAATGAAAAACTGTTTTTT. The full variable domain, its missing parts supplied by reference TRBV7-9 and TRBJ1-4, is DTGVSQNPRHKITKRGQNVTFRCDPISEHNRLYWYRQTLGQGPEFLTYFQNEAQLEKSRLLSDRFSAERPKGSFSTLEIQRTEQGDSAMYLCASSNRRDSDATNEKLFFGSGTQLSVL.

The rearrangement links TRBV6-5 to TRBJ2-7, with D perhaps matching TRBD2 (6 bases). With 6 bases removed from V and 6 bases from J, the gap between germline ends came to 12 bases. CDR1 MNHEY and CDR2 SVGAGI come from the germline V gene. This CDR3 has 12 amino acids. CDR3 loop: CASRDYSSEQYF. CDR3 in DNA: TGTGCCAGCAGGGACTACTCCAGCGAGCAGTACTTC.

The chain combines TRBV19 with TRBJ1-2; TRBD1 matches at 8 bases. The germline gives CDR1 LNHDA, CDR2 SQIVND (reference sequence). J was trimmed by 3 bases and V by 3 bases; bases with no gene match: 6. The CDR3 loop spans 15 amino acids. CDR3 bases: TGTGCCAGTAGTATTTTGGACAGGGTAGACTATGGCTACACCTTC. Translating it yields CASSILDRVDYGYTF.

This chain joins TRBV19 and TRBJ1-1; 8 bases are a match to TRBD1. The CDR3 has 15 residues. The V and J ends lost 10 bases and 3 bases, in that order; junction bases with no gene match: 13. CDR1 is LNHDA, CDR2 SQIVND, per germline (reference sequence). CDR3 coding DNA: TGTGCCACCTTCCCAGGGGGCTGGGCGCACACTGAAGCTTTCTTT. This sequence encodes CATFPGGWAHTEAFF.

The J gene is TRBJ2-1, the V gene TRBV4-2; D is possibly TRBD2 (5 bases). Deletions cut 2 bases from V and 7 bases from J, with 15 bases between. Germline CDR1 LGHNA, CDR2 YNFKEQ. The CDR3 runs to 15 residues. The CDR3 DNA sequence: TGTGCCAGCAGCCAACCGGGCTTTGAGGGTAATGAGCAGTTCTTC. Translated: CASSQPGFEGNEQFF.

The chain carries TRBV25-1 and TRBJ1-1; D ambiguous. The length of the CDR3 is 11 residues. V lost 7 bases and J 1 base, leaving 4 bases between the germline ends. Germline lookup yields CDR1 MGHDK and CDR2 SYGVNS. CDR3 DNA sequence: TGTGCCAGCACGCGGAACACTGAAGCTTTCTTT. It is translated as CASTRNTEAFF.

This clone was counted only a few times. Germline and junction disagree at one end, which may indicate a read error. The J gene is TRBJ2-1, the V gene TRBV10-3; D possibly corresponds to TRBD1 (6 bases). CDR3 length equals 13 residues. Germline-derived CDR1 and CDR2 are ENHRY and SYGVKD. The CDR3 loop reads CASSYAKGDEQFF. The CDR3 DNA reads as TGTGCCAGCAGTTACGCCAAGGGGGATGAGCAGTTCTTC.

The CDR3 sequence is CASRGTGGTGYTF. The CDR3, as DNA: TGTGCCAGCAGGGGGACAGGGGGCACTGGCTACACCTTC. The rearrangement links TRBV2 to TRBJ1-2, with 12 bases lining up with TRBD1. The CDR3 totals 13 residues. V lost 6 bases, J lost 7 bases, and 3 bases stayed unmatched. Germline CDR1 and CDR2: SNHLY and FYNNEI.

This clone has just one count. The rearrangement links TRBV28 to TRBJ2-1, with TRBD1 matching over 7 bases. This CDR3 region has 14 residues. Germline lookup yields CDR1 MDHEN and CDR2 SYDVKM. V trimming: 7 bases; J trimming: 8 bases; junction bases outside the gene matches: 11. CDR3 amino acids: CASKGTGASDEQFF. CDR3 sequence (DNA): TGTGCCAGCAAAGGAACAGGGGCTTCCGATGAGCAGTTCTTC.

CDR3 in DNA: TGTGCCAGCAGTGAACAGGGGGCAGTCTCCTACAATGAGCAGTTCTTC. Residues: CASSEQGAVSYNEQFF. The chain uses TRBV6-1 and TRBJ2-1; 8 positions agree with TRBD1. Germline CDR1 and CDR2: MNHNS and SASEGT. V was clipped by 2 bases and J by 0 bases; unmatched bases: 3. The CDR3 has 16 amino acids.

V usage is TRBV28 and J usage is TRBJ1-6; D is possibly TRBD1 (6 bases). The CDR3 loop spans 12 amino acids. Germline CDR1 and CDR2: MDHEN and SYDVKM. The V end was cut by 4 bases, the J end by 13 bases, with 11 bases between. CDR3 DNA sequence: TGTGCCAGCAGTTCATACAGGGTGCCCCTCCACTTT. Translation gives CASSSYRVPLHF.

V is TRBV6-1 and J is TRBJ2-1, with 13 bases lining up with TRBD2. The CDR3 has 17 residues. CDR1 MNHNS and CDR2 SASEGT come from the germline V gene. The V gene end was trimmed by 2 bases and the J gene end by 8 bases; junction bases not matched to a gene: 9. The CDR3 spells CASSEPGLAGWGDEQFF. The CDR3 DNA sequence: TGTGCCAGCAGTGAACCGGGACTAGCGGGGTGGGGCGATGAGCAGTTCTTC.

The chain carries TRBV6-5 and TRBJ2-3; 13 bases are a match to TRBD2. This CDR3 is 14 amino acids long. Germline CDR1 reads MNHEY; CDR2 reads SVGAGI. The ends lost 4 bases at V and 6 bases at J; junction bases unmatched: 1. CDR3 DNA sequence: TGTGCCAGCAGTTCGACTAGCGGGAGGGATACGCAGTATTTT. Protein sequence: CASSSTSGRDTQYF.

The V call is TRBV7-8, the J call TRBJ2-5, with D maybe TRBD1 (5 bases). Germline CDR1 SGHVS, CDR2 FQNEAQ. The V gene lost 5 bases and the J gene lost 4 bases, with 14 bases spanning the gap. The CDR3 length is 14 residues. CDR3 in DNA: TGTGCCAGCAGCCGTGGGGCAGGGTCAGAGACCCAGTACTTC. It yields the protein CASSRGAGSETQYF.

J is TRBJ2-2 and V is TRBV18, with D tentatively TRBD2 (6 bases). CDR3 length: 16 amino acids. Trimming left V 3 bases short and J 0 bases short, with 11 bases between. Germline CDR1 is KGHSH and CDR2 is LQKENI. In DNA, the CDR3 is TGTGCCAGCTCACCTTTCGGGACTCCGAACACCGGGGAGCTGTTTTTT. This gives the protein CASSPFGTPNTGELFF.

The chain employs TRBV25-1 and TRBJ2-2, with TRBD2 matching over 7 bases. The CDR3 has 17 residues. J was trimmed by 0 bases and V by 2 bases; bases with no gene match: 6. CDR1 and CDR2 (germline): MGHDK, SYGVNS. Written as DNA, the CDR3 is TGTGCCAGCAGTGAACCCGTAGCGGGTACGAACACCGGGGAGCTGTTTTTT. It translates to CASSEPVAGTNTGELFF. Full variable domain (missing parts from reference TRBV25-1 and TRBJ2-2): EADIYQTPRYLVIGTGKKITLECSQTMGHDKMYWYQQDPGMELHLIHYSYGVNSTEKGDLSSESTVSRIRTEHFPLTLESARPSHTSQYLCASSEPVAGTNTGELFFGEGSRLTVL.